This T cell receptor beta chain was profiled in a study of PD-1 blockade in classical Hodgkin lymphoma. TCRdb's copy holds only in-frame clones and misses some; the assay was immunoSEQ multiplex PCR. The repertoire holds roughly 49,000 clones, around 90% seen once, with about 15% in the top ten. This CDR3 region has 16 residues. The ends were cut back, 2 bases at V and 2 bases at J, with 15 bases in the middle. Germline V CDR1 and CDR2: SGDLS, YYNGEE. Time point meaning: cycle 4 day 1 (C4D1), after less than 7 weeks of nivolumab. Relapse after autologous stem cell transplantation occurred in every patient, and brentuximab vedotin exposure varied.

The chain employs TRBV9 and TRBJ2-3; perhaps TRBD1 as D (5 bases). This TCR was sampled from a human donor with classical Hodgkin lymphoma. Sample: peripheral blood mononuclear cells (PBMCs), taken before the fourth cycle of nivolumab. This CDR3 reads CASSVSGHDFTDTQYF. The CDR3 nucleotides read TGTGCCAGCAGCGTCTCAGGGCATGATTTCACAGATACGCAGTATTTT.